One sample yielded the 13 T cell receptor beta chains listed below, sequenced in a study of shared clonotypes between healthy human individuals. The naive CD8 fraction comprised CD45RO-negative cells positively selected for CCR7 and excluded terminally differentiated effector memory CD45RA+ cells. The table came from immunoSEQ multiplex PCR; TCRdb's copy has only in-frame clones and leaves some out. The table lists 500,000 to 700,000 clones, roughly 95% of them singletons. Input material: naive CD8+ T cells sorted from blood. All receptors come from a woman younger than 45 in good health.

The chain joins TRBV6-1 to TRBJ2-3; TRBD2 agrees at 7 bases. The trim removed 3 bases at V and 2 bases at J, leaving 2 bases unmatched. This CDR3 has 14 amino acids. The germline CDR1 and CDR2 sequences are MNHNS and SASEGT. CDR3 sequence: CASSDGRTTDTQYF. CDR3 DNA: TGTGCCAGCAGTGACGGGAGGACCACAGATACGCAGTATTTT.

The CDR3 DNA is TGTGCCAGCAGTTTAGCAGGGTGGCGGACTGAAGCTTTCTTT. Encoded protein: CASSLAGWRTEAFF. The chain recombines TRBV27 with TRBJ1-1; tentative D call: TRBD1 (5 bases). The V and J ends lost 2 bases and 5 bases respectively, with 12 bases between them. CDR1 is MNHEY and CDR2 is SMNVEV in the germline V gene (reference sequence). The CDR3 has 14 residues.

Worth noting for this clone: Other DNA sequences in this sample translate to the same CDR3. The chain recombines TRBV28 with TRBJ1-1, with 8 bases matching TRBD1. The CDR3 spans 13 residues. Germline CDR1 is MDHEN and CDR2 is SYDVKM. After removal of 6 bases from V and 5 bases from J, the junction contained 5 bases not matched to a gene. This CDR3 is CASSPTGVTEAFF. CDR3 in DNA: TGTGCCAGCAGCCCGACAGGGGTTACTGAAGCTTTCTTT.

The chain recombines TRBV5-5 with TRBJ2-7; D might be TRBD1 (6 bases). Germline V gene data show CDR1 as SGHKS and CDR2 as YYEKEE (reference sequence). Trimming removed 1 base at V and 5 bases at J, with 7 bases between. The CDR3 totals 12 residues. DNA for the CDR3: TGTGCCAGCAGCTTGAACAGGGACGAGCAGTACTTC. It translates to CASSLNRDEQYF.

J is TRBJ2-2 and V is TRBV28, with D unclear. Germline V gene lookup returns CDR1 MDHEN and CDR2 SYDVKM. The V and J ends lost 7 bases and 7 bases respectively, with 7 bases between them. CDR3 length: 11 residues. CDR3 amino acids: CASNHGGELFF. CDR3 nucleotide sequence: TGTGCCAGCAATCATGGCGGGGAGCTGTTTTTT.

The V gene is TRBV27, the J gene TRBJ2-7, with 9 bases that match TRBD2. The CDR3 covers 15 residues. Losses at the gene ends were 7 bases for V and 3 bases for J; bases not matched to a gene: 10. CDR1 is MNHEY and CDR2 is SMNVEV in the germline V gene (reference sequence). The CDR3 DNA is TGTGCCAGCACCAATAGCGGGAGCCCCTTCTACGAGCAGTACTTC. Protein: CASTNSGSPFYEQYF.

The V gene is TRBV6-5, the J gene TRBJ1-2; the D gene is possibly TRBD1 (6 bases). The germline CDR1 and CDR2 sequences are MNHEY and SVGAGI. Trimming left V 7 bases short and J 2 bases short, with 8 bases between. This CDR3 has 12 amino acids. The CDR3 loop is CASTDRNYGYTF. In DNA, the CDR3 is TGTGCCAGCACCGACAGGAACTATGGCTACACCTTC.

V and J are TRBV2 and TRBJ2-7; 7 bases are shared with TRBD2. Germline lookup yields CDR1 SNHLY and CDR2 FYNNEI. This CDR3 is built from 11 residues. The V gene end was trimmed by 11 bases and the J gene end by 2 bases; junction bases not matched to a gene: 3. CDR3 region: CAGGRTYEQYF. CDR3 bases: TGTGCCGGCGGGAGAACCTACGAGCAGTACTTC.

The CDR3 is CSVEGVSGNTIYF. The CDR3 DNA follows: TGCAGCGTTGAAGGGGTCTCTGGAAACACCATATATTTT. The rearrangement links TRBV29-1 to TRBJ1-3; D gene ambiguous. The CDR3 has 13 residues. The V end was cut by 1 base, the J end by 0 bases, with 4 bases between. Germline CDR1 and CDR2: SQVTM and ANQGSEA.

This clone was counted between two and nine times. The chain is built from TRBV10-1 and TRBJ2-7; possible D gene TRBD2, 6 bases. CDR1 and CDR2 from the germline V gene are WNHNN and SYGVQD (reference sequence). V dropped 6 bases and J dropped 0 bases, with 9 bases sitting between them. This CDR3 has 13 amino acids. CDR3 residues: CASSEDYSYEQYF. CDR3 nucleotides: TGCGCCAGCAGCGAGGACTACTCCTACGAGCAGTACTTC.

This clone was seen a handful of times. The chain joins TRBV2 to TRBJ1-1, with TRBD1 identical over 7 bases. The V segment lost 6 bases and the J segment 5 bases; nucleotides outside the gene matches: 6. The CDR3 consists of 13 residues. Germline values: CDR1 SNHLY, CDR2 FYNNEI. The DNA for the CDR3 is TGTGCCAGCAGGAACCTACAGGGGACTGAAGCTTTCTTT. It specifies CASRNLQGTEAFF.

V and J are TRBV19 and TRBJ2-7, with D perhaps matching TRBD2 (6 bases). Trimming cost V 5 bases and J 2 bases, with 16 bases left between them. This CDR3 spans 15 amino acids. In germline, CDR1 is LNHDA, CDR2 SQIVND (reference sequence). CDR3 protein: CASSWGRDSTYEQYF. The CDR3 DNA sequence: TGTGCCAGTAGTTGGGGACGGGACTCAACCTACGAGCAGTACTTC.

The rearrangement uses TRBV5-4 and TRBJ2-1, with D uncertain. With 0 bases removed from V and 10 bases from J, the gap between germline ends came to 5 bases. The CDR3 covers 11 residues. Germline loops: CDR1 SGHNT, CDR2 YYREEE (reference sequence). The CDR3 protein is CASSLAGEQFF. The DNA for the CDR3 is TGTGCCAGCAGCTTGGCAGGAGAGCAGTTCTTC.